A single TCR beta chain is shown here with its context. The protocol was immunoSEQ multiplex PCR, while the TCRdb copy is restricted to in-frame clones and leaves out a portion. The sample shows some 91,000 clones, nearly 97% of them seen only once. This CDR3 contains 14 residues. With 4 bases clipped from V and 4 bases from J, the junction kept 4 bases outside the gene matches. CDR1 is SGHKS and CDR2 is YYEKEE in the germline V gene (reference sequence). These data belong to a study of technical replicates of blood from a handful of donors. The V and J genes are TRBV5-5 and TRBJ2-1; the match to TRBD1 covers 8 bases. The receptor was derived from a human donor in good health. The sample taken for sequencing was T cells isolated from PBMCs. The CDR3: CASSPDRDYNEQFF. In DNA, the CDR3 is TGTGCCAGCAGCCCGGACAGGGATTACAATGAGCAGTTCTTC.